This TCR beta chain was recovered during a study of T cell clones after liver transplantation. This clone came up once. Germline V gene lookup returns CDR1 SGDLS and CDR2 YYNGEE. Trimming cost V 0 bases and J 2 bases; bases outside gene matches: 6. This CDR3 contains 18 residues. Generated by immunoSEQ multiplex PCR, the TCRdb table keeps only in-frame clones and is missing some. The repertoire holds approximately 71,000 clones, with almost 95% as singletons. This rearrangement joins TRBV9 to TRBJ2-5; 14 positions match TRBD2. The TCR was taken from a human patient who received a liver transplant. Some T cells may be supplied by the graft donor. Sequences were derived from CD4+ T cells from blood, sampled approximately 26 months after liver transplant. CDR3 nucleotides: TGTGCCAGCAGCGTAGAGGGACTAGCGGGAGTGAGGCAAGAGACCCAGTACTTC. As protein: CASSVEGLAGVRQETQYF.